The entry below gives a single TCR beta chain sequence along with its context. Its antigen is not known. The sample comes from a study of cytomegalovirus exposure and HLA in healthy donors. Vbeta (60) and Jbeta (13) primers were used in the PCR. Using immunoSEQ multiplex PCR, the repertoire was profiled, and TCRdb retains in-frame clones only, with some absent. The data hold some 150,000 clones, with 75% to 80% observed a single time. Trimming removed 5 bases from V and 6 bases from J, with 5 bases in between. Germline loops: CDR1 SGHVS, CDR2 FNYEAQ. The CDR3 totals 11 residues. Study-level findings and limits: Most CMV-associated TCR beta chains were later found to appear HLA-restricted. In all likelihood, a cluster of highly shared sequence variants was a sequencing artifact. Later, an analysis showed that TCR beta chains associated with HLA were more clonally expanded than others that were equally common.

Source material: PBMCs. The clonotype was recovered from a male donor in good health and CMV-seronegative. This chain uses TRBV7-6 with TRBJ2-1; D ambiguous. CDR3 nucleotides: TGTGCCAGCAGCCCCAGCAATGAGCAGTTCTTC. As protein: CASSPSNEQFF.